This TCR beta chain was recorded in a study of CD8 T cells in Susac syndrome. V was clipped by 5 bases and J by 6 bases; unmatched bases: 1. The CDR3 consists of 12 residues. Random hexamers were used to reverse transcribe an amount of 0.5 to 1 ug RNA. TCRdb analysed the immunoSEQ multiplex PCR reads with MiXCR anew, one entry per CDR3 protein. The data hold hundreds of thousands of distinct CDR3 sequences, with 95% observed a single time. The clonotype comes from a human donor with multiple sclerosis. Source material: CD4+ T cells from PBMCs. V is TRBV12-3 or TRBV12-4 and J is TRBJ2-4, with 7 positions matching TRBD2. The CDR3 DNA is TGTGCCAGCAGTGGGGGGGGAAACATTCAGTACTTC. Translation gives CASSGGGNIQYF.